This TCR beta chain stems from a study of blood T cell repertoires in COVID-19. Background on the study: Acute and convalescent COVID-19 samples came from the United States, Italy and Spain. In each case, the material was cDNA or gDNA derived from T cells, B-cell-depleted T cells, or PBMCs.

TCRdb's table, derived via immunoSEQ multiplex PCR, lists solely in-frame clones and lacks some. The data contain 150,000 to 200,000 clones, 80% to 90% of them seen just once; the ten biggest clones take up 1.5% to 2%. V lost 2 bases to trimming and J lost 6 bases; unmatched junction nucleotides: 13. CDR3 size: 17 residues. Germline CDR1 is SGHKS and CDR2 is YYEKEE (reference sequence). Sample: peripheral blood. The rearrangement links TRBV5-5 to TRBJ2-3; 9 nucleotides agree with TRBD2. The sequence was obtained from a young man who had recovered from COVID-19. The chain's CDR3 is CASSFGRLAVQGDTQYF. In DNA form, the CDR3 reads TGTGCCAGCAGCTTTGGTAGACTAGCGGTCCAAGGGGATACGCAGTATTTT.